Detailed here is one T cell receptor beta chain. Within the sample, other DNA sequences also encode this same CDR3. Everyone who donated was a Caucasian adult who lived in Nashville, Tennessee. Original data processing: Junction-only sequences without quality scores were provided by ImmunoSEQ, so filtering was different. Clones were sequenced by immunoSEQ multiplex PCR, and TCRdb holds only the in-frame ones, with some missing. The V and J calls and the clone size are those of that table, but D and trimming were determined from the DNA. The repertoire has some 660,000 clones, about 80% of them found once; the top ten carry under 2%. The sample belongs to a study of shared clonotypes between healthy human individuals. Study details: Each donor contributed plates that comprised three CD4 naive, three CD4 memory, two CD8 naive and one CD8 memory.

The sequence came from a woman in her twenties or thirties in good health. Sequencing was performed on memory CD4+ T cells sorted from blood. The subset: CD45RA-negative fraction.

CDR3 amino acids: CASSQEGQPNTEAFF. In nucleotides, the CDR3 is TGTGCCAGCAGCCAAGAGGGACAGCCAAACACTGAAGCTTTCTTT. This chain joins TRBV4-2 and TRBJ1-1, with 7 nucleotides matching TRBD1. This CDR3 has 15 amino acids. Germline assignment: CDR1 LGHNA and CDR2 YNFKEQ. J gave up 2 bases and V 0 bases, and 3 bases lay outside the gene matches.